This TCR beta chain originates from a study of immune cell composition in non-small cell lung cancer. Whole-study results and caveats: Clones >0.5% enriched in tumour were rarer in adenocarcinoma (roughly 35%) than squamous (approximately 75%). Smoking pack-years did not significantly correlate with tumour TCR-beta clonality.

This CDR3 is built from 16 residues. The V gene's germline CDR1 is LGHNT and CDR2 FRNRAP. V was clipped by 2 bases and J by 3 bases; unmatched bases: 6. This clone was seen more than once but under ten times. The antigen remains unidentified. The normal lung sample lay at least 3 cm, and maximally far, from the tumour. DNA was extracted from unsorted cell suspensions stored frozen. Produced via immunoSEQ multiplex PCR; TCRdb's table is partial and in-frame only. Found here are roughly 2,000 clones, approximately 70% of them singletons; the top ten hold about a sixth. The TCR originated in a human donor with non-small cell lung cancer. The rearrangement uses TRBV12-5 and TRBJ2-2; 7 bases are shared with TRBD1. The sequencing input was non-adjacent lung tissue. The CDR3 loop is CASGLFTGADTGELFF. The CDR3 region has the DNA TGTGCTAGTGGTTTGTTTACAGGGGCCGACACCGGGGAGCTGTTTTTT.